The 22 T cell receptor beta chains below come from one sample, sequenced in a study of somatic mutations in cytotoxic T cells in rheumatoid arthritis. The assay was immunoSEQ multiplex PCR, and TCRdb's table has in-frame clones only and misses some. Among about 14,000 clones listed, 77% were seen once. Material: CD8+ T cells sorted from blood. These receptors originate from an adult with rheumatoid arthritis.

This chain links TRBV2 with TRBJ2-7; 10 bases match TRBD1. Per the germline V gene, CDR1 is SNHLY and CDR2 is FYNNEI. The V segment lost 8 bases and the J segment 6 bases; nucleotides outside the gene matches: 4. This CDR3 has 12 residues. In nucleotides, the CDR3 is TGTGCCAGCTCCGGGACAGGGGTCGAGCAGTACTTC. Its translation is CASSGTGVEQYF.

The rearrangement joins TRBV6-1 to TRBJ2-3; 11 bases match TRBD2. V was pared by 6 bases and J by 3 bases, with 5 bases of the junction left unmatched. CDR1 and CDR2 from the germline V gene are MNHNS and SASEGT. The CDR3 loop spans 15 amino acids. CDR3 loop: CASSALAGETDTQYF. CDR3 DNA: TGTGCCAGCAGCGCACTAGCGGGGGAGACAGATACGCAGTATTTT.

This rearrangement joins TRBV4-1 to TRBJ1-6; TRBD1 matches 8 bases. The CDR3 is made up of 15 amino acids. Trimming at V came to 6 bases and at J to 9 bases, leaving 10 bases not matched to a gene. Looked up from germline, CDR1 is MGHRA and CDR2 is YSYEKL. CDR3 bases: TGCGCCAGCAGGCCCCGGACAGGGTCGGGTTCACCCCTCCACTTT. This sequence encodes CASRPRTGSGSPLHF.

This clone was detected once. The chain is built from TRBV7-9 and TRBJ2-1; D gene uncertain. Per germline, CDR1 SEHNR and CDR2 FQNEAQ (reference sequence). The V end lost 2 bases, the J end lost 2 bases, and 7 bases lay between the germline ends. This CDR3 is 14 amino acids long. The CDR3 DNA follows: TGTGCCAGCAGCTTAATTGGCCCCTACAATGAGCAGTTCTTC. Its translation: CASSLIGPYNEQFF.

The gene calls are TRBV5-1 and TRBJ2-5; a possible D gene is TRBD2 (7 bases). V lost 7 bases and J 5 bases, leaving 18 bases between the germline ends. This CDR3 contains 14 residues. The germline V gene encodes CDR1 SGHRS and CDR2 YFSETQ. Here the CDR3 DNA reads TGCGCCAGCCACCTGGGGGGGCGCCTCGAGACCCAGTACTTC. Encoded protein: CASHLGGRLETQYF. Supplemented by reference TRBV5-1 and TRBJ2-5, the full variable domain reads KAGVTQTPRYLIKTRGQQVTLSCSPISGHRSVSWYQQTPGQGLQFLFEYFSETQRNKGNFPGRFSGRQFSNSRSEMNVSTLELGDSALYLCASHLGGRLETQYFGPGTRLLVL.

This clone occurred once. The CDR3 DNA follows: TGCGCCAGCAGCCAAGGCGTCGGGGAGCACCAAGAGACCCAGTACTTC. It is translated as CASSQGVGEHQETQYF. The chain links TRBV4-1 to TRBJ2-5; D is possibly TRBD2 (5 bases). CDR1 is MGHRA and CDR2 is YSYEKL in the germline V gene. CDR3 length: 16 amino acids. Trimming removed 1 base from V and 0 bases from J, with 12 bases in between.

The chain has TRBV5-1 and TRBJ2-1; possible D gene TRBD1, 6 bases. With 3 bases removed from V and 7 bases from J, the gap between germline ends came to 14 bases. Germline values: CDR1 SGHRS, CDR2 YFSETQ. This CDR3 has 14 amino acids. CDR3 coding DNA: TGCGCCAGCAGCTCCCTCGGGACACATAATGAGCAGTTCTTC. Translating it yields CASSSLGTHNEQFF.

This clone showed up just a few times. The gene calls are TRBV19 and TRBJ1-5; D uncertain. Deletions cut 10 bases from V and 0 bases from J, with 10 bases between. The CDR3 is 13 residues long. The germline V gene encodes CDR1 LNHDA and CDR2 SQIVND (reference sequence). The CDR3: CATNDYSNQPQHF. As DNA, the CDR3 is TGTGCCACCAACGACTATAGCAATCAGCCCCAGCATTTT.

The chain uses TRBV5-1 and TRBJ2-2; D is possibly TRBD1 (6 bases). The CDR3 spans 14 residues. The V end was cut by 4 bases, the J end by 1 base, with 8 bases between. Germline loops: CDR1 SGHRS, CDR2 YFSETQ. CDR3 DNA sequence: TGCGCCAGCAGCGTGGACAGGAACACCGGGGAGCTGTTTTTT. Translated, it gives CASSVDRNTGELFF.

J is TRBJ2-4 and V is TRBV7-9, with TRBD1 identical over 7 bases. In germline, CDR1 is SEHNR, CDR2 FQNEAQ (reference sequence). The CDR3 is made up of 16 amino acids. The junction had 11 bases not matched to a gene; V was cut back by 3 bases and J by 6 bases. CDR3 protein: CASSFNRGRASNIQYF. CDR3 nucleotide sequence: TGTGCCAGCAGCTTCAACAGGGGTCGTGCTTCAAACATTCAGTACTTC.

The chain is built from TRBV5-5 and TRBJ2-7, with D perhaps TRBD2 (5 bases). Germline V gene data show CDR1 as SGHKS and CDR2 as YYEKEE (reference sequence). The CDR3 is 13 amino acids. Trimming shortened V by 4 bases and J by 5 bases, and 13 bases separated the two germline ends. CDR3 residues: CASSHTSMHEQYV. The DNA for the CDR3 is TGTGCCAGCAGCCACACTAGTATGCACGAGCAGTACGTC.

CDR3 in amino acids: CASSLDRDSRYSNQPQHF. CDR3 DNA sequence: TGTGCCAGCAGCTTAGACCGGGACAGCCGTTATAGCAATCAGCCCCAGCATTTT. The genes are TRBV9 and TRBJ1-5; 7 bases map to TRBD1. There are 18 residues in the CDR3. J gave up 0 bases and V 4 bases, and 13 bases lay outside the gene matches. Germline V gene sequence: CDR1 SGDLS, CDR2 YYNGEE.

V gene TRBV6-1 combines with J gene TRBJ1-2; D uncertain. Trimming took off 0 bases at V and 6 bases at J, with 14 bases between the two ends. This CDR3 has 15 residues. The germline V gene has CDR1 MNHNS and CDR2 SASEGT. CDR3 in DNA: TGTGCCAGCAGTGAAGCACCCAGTTCCGATGATGGCTACACCTTC. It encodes CASSEAPSSDDGYTF.

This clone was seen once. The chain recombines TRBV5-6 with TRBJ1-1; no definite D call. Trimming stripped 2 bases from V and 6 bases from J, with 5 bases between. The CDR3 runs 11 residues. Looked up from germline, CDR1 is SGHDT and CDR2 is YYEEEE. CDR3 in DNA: TGTGCCAGCAGCTTCGGGGCTGAAGCTTTCTTT. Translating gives CASSFGAEAFF.

The CDR3 sequence is CASSGSQFQETQYF. The CDR3 DNA reads as TGTGCCAGCAGTGGATCGCAATTCCAAGAGACCCAGTACTTC. V is TRBV6-4 and J is TRBJ2-5; D unresolved. The CDR3 has 14 residues. V shed 4 bases and J shed 1 base, with 10 bases lying between them. Germline V gene lookup returns CDR1 MRHNA and CDR2 SNTAGT.

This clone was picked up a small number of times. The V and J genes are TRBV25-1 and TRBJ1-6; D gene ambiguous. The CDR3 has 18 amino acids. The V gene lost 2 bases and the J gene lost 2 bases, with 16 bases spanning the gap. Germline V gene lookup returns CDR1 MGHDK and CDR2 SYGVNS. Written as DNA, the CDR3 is TGTGCCAGCAGTGAAAAGGGCCCCCTCCCTACCTATAATTCACCCCTCCACTTT. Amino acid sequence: CASSEKGPLPTYNSPLHF.

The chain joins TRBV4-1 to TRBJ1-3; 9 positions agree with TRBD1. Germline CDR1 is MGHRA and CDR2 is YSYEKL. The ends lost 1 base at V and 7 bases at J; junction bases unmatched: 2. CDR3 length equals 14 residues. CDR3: CASSQGTGENTIYF. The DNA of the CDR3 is TGCGCCAGCAGCCAAGGGACAGGGGAGAACACCATATATTTT.

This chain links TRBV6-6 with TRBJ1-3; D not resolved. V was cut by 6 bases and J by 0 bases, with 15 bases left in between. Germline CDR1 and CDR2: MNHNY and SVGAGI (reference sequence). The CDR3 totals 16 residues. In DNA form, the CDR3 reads TGTGCCAGCAGCTACATAATCCGGGACTCTGGAAACACCATATATTTT. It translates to CASSYIIRDSGNTIYF.

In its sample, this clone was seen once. Written as DNA, the CDR3 is TGCGCCAGCAGCCTCCTGTCGGGCGGGCCGAACACTGAAGCTTTCTTT. Its translation is CASSLLSGGPNTEAFF. This rearrangement joins TRBV5-1 to TRBJ1-1; D unclear. Germline loops: CDR1 SGHRS, CDR2 YFSETQ. The CDR3 spans 16 residues. The V end lost 4 bases, the J end lost 1 base, and 17 bases lay between the germline ends.

The CDR3 bases are TGTGCCAGTAGGGGGACGGGAGGCTACACCTTC. It specifies CASRGTGGYTF. The rearrangement links TRBV19 to TRBJ1-2, with a tentative D call TRBD1 (5 bases). The germline V gene encodes CDR1 LNHDA and CDR2 SQIVND (reference sequence). The CDR3 is made up of 11 amino acids. V dropped 6 bases and J dropped 8 bases, with 10 bases sitting between them.

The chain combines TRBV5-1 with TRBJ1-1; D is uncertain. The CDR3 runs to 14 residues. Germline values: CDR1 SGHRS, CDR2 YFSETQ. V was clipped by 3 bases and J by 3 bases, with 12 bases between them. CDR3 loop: CASSSVPDHTEAFF. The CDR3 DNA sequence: TGCGCCAGCAGCTCAGTCCCCGATCACACTGAAGCTTTCTTT. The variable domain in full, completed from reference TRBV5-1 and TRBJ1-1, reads KAGVTQTPRYLIKTRGQQVTLSCSPISGHRSVSWYQQTPGQGLQFLFEYFSETQRNKGNFPGRFSGRQFSNSRSEMNVSTLELGDSALYLCASSSVPDHTEAFFGQGTRLTVV.

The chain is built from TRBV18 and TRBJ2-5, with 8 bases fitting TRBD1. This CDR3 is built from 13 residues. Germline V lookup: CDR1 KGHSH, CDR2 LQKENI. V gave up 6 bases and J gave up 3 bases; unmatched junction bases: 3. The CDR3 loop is CASSPDREETQYF. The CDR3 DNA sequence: TGTGCCAGCTCCCCGGACAGGGAAGAGACCCAGTACTTC.